This T cell receptor (beta chain) stems from a study of response to subunit inactivated influenza vaccine. Trimming pared 1 base from V and 6 bases from J, leaving 10 bases between. CDR1 and CDR2 from the germline V gene are PRHDT and FYEKMQ (reference sequence). This CDR3 comprises 15 residues. MiXCR was run by TCRdb on the RT-PCR reads, yielding one entry per CDR3 protein. The repertoire has over 650,000 distinct CDR3 sequences, less than 20% of them found once; the top ten carry 11%. Many counts were recorded for this clonotype. The source material was PBMCs from blood, sampled 5 days after vaccination. V usage is TRBV13 and J usage is TRBJ1-6; tentative D call: TRBD1 (5 bases). The TCR originated in a man between 45 and 60 years old who received an inactivated influenza vaccine. CDR3 region: CASSLVGTGNSPLHF. The DNA for the CDR3 is TGTGCCAGCAGCTTAGTCGGGACGGGTAATTCACCCCTCCACTTT.